This T cell receptor (beta chain) was recovered during a study of OX40 agonist ivuxolimab in advanced cancers. Sequencing used immunoSEQ multiplex PCR; TCRdb keeps in-frame clones, though not all of them. In the table there are approximately 11,000 clones, more than 60% of which are singletons. Per germline, CDR1 SGHVS and CDR2 FQNEAQ. This CDR3 has 17 residues. Points on this clone: Its target is unknown. One end of the junction fails to match germline, which may point to a read error.

Notes on the study in general: CD8+ T cells averaged more expanded clones than CD4+.

Source: CD4+ or CD8+ T cells sorted from blood, taken in a trial of the OX40 agonist ivuxolimab. The TCR was taken from an adult with an advanced solid tumor such as melanoma, head and neck, liver or kidney cancer. The chain couples TRBV7-8 to TRBJ2-4; 11 bases align to TRBD1. This chain's CDR3 is CASSSLAGQGATNIQYF. CDR3 in DNA: TGTGCCAGCAGCTCACTGGCCGGACAGGGGGCCACAAACATTCAGTACTTC.